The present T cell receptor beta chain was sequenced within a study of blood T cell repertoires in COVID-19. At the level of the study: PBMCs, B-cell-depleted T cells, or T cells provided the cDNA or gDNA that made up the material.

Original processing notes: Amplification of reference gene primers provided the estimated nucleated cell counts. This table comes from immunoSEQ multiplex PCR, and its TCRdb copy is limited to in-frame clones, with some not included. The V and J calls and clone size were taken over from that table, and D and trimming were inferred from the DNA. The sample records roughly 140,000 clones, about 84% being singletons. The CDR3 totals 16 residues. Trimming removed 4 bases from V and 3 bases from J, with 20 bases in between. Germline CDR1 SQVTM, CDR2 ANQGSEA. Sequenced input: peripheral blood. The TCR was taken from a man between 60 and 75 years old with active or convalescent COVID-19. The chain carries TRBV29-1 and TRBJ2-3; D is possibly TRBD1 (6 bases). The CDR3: CSVVKSRGMVTDTQYF. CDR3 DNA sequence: TGCAGCGTTGTAAAGAGCAGGGGTATGGTGACAGATACGCAGTATTTT.